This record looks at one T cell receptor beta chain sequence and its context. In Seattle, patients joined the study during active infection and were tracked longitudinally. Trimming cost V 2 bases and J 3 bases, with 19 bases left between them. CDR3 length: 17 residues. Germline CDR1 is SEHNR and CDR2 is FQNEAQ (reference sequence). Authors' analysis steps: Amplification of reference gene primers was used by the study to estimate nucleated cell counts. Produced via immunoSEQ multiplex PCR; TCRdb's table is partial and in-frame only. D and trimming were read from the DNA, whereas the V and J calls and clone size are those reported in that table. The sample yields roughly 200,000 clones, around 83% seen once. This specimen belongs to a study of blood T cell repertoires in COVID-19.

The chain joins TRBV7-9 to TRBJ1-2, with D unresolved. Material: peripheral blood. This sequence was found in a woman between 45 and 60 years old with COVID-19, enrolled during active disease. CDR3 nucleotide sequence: TGTGCCAGCAGCTTAACCCAAATCGGAGGACGGGACTATGGCTACACCTTC. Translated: CASSLTQIGGRDYGYTF. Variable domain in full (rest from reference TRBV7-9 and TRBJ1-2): DTGVSQNPRHKITKRGQNVTFRCDPISEHNRLYWYRQTLGQGPEFLTYFQNEAQLEKSRLLSDRFSAERPKGSFSTLEIQRTEQGDSAMYLCASSLTQIGGRDYGYTFGSGTRLTVV.